A single sample is the source of the 20 T cell receptor beta chains below, sequenced in a study of blood T cells in healthy people across ages. Next came a second PCR, run for roughly 7 to 12 cycles, which used a sample-barcoded 5' primer along with a J-beta primer mix. TCRdb redid the calling of the 5' RACE reads with MiXCR, one entry per CDR3 protein. The data show nearly 800,000 distinct CDR3 sequences, roughly 56% seen once. Sequencing was done on a sample of blood. Receptors were obtained from a man aged 40-50 years in good health.

This clonotype has only a few counts. The rearrangement uses TRBV10-3 and TRBJ2-7, with D unresolved. The V gene's germline CDR1 is ENHRY and CDR2 SYGVKD. This CDR3 region has 12 residues. V shed 8 bases and J shed 3 bases, with 11 bases lying between them. CDR3 bases: TGTGCCATCTCACAAGGCGTCTACGAGCAGTACTTC. Translated: CAISQGVYEQYF.

This clonotype has at least ten counts. The genes are TRBV27 and TRBJ2-3; possible D gene TRBD1, 5 bases. Germline V gives CDR1 MNHEY, CDR2 SMNVEV (reference sequence). CDR3 size: 13 residues. The V end was cut by 5 bases, the J end by 2 bases, with 8 bases between. CDR3 residues: CASSVGVTDTQYF. DNA of the CDR3: TGTGCCAGCAGTGTAGGGGTCACAGATACGCAGTATTTT.

The table lists this clonotype with a count of one. The chain employs TRBV19 and TRBJ2-5; TRBD2 aligns across 8 bases. With the DNA end fitting TRBJ2-7 better, the J assignment may be wrong. Germline CDR1 reads LNHDA; CDR2 reads SQIVND (reference sequence). The CDR3 spans 16 residues. DNA of the CDR3: TGTGCCAGTAGTATAGTCCCCTCGGGAGGGTTCTACGAGCAGTACTTC. Translation gives CASSIVPSGGFYEQYF.

This chain links TRBV11-3 with TRBJ1-1, with 11 bases lining up with TRBD1. V gave up 5 bases and J gave up 8 bases; unmatched junction bases: 13. CDR1 is SGHNT and CDR2 is YENEEA in the germline V gene. The CDR3 runs 16 residues. The CDR3 protein is CASSPRTGGAGGEAFF. CDR3 DNA sequence: TGTGCCAGCAGCCCGAGGACAGGGGGCGCAGGGGGCGAAGCTTTCTTT.

This clonotype was observed once. J is TRBJ2-3 and V is TRBV5-1; no clear D gene. V was cut by 4 bases and J by 0 bases, with 15 bases left in between. Germline assignment: CDR1 SGHRS and CDR2 YFSETQ. The CDR3 length is 16 residues. The CDR3 loop reads CASSPLGLVSTDTQYF. The CDR3 DNA reads as TGCGCCAGCAGCCCCCTGGGCCTCGTAAGCACAGATACGCAGTATTTT.

J is TRBJ2-2 and V is TRBV7-2; D is possibly TRBD1 (5 bases). This CDR3 spans 16 amino acids. Germline values: CDR1 SGHTA, CDR2 FQGNSA. The V end was cut by 1 base, the J end by 2 bases, with 11 bases between. CDR3 DNA: TGTGCCAGCAGCTTAGTCTTGTGGGGCAACACCGGGGAGCTGTTTTTT. Translated: CASSLVLWGNTGELFF.

The chain uses TRBV19 and TRBJ2-1, with D perhaps assigned TRBD1 or TRBD2 (5 bases each). This CDR3 is built from 14 residues. Looked up from germline, CDR1 is LNHDA and CDR2 is SQIVND (reference sequence). With 7 bases removed from V and 10 bases from J, the gap between germline ends came to 20 bases. CDR3 sequence reads: CASTMGVLTDEQFF. The CDR3 coding sequence is TGTGCCAGTACCATGGGGGTACTAACAGACGAGCAGTTCTTC.

This chain connects TRBV7-2 to TRBJ2-1; TRBD2 matches at 10 bases. Germline V gene data show CDR1 as SGHTA and CDR2 as FQGNSA. V shed 2 bases, J shed 2 bases, and the junction held 3 bases outside the gene matches. The CDR3 covers 16 residues. DNA of the CDR3: TGTGCCAGCAGCTTAAGCGGGGGGGCCCCCTACAATGAGCAGTTCTTC. It translates to CASSLSGGAPYNEQFF.

This clonotype showed up just a few times. This chain joins TRBV29-1 and TRBJ2-5, with TRBD1 matching over 7 bases. V dropped 3 bases and J dropped 5; count of bases not matched to a gene: 6. The CDR3 consists of 13 residues. Germline V gives CDR1 SQVTM, CDR2 ANQGSEA. CDR3 protein: CSVDMTGHETQYF. CDR3 coding DNA: TGCAGCGTTGACATGACAGGGCACGAGACCCAGTACTTC.

The genes are TRBV5-1 and TRBJ2-1; D is possibly TRBD1 (5 bases). The germline CDR1 and CDR2 sequences are SGHRS and YFSETQ. Trimming cost V 5 bases and J 7 bases, with 13 bases left between them. The CDR3 consists of 13 residues. In DNA, the CDR3 is TGCGCCAGCAGTCCTACAGGTTTGAATGAGCAGTTCTTC. Protein: CASSPTGLNEQFF.

This clonotype was seen only a few times. The chain recombines TRBV29-1 with TRBJ2-7; 9 bases match TRBD1. This CDR3 is built from 15 residues. CDR1 SQVTM and CDR2 ANQGSEA come from the germline V gene. The V gene end was trimmed by 0 bases and the J gene end by 2 bases; junction bases not matched to a gene: 5. CDR3 DNA: TGCAGCGTTGAAGACTCCGGGACAGGGACCTACGAGCAGTACTTC. Its translation is CSVEDSGTGTYEQYF.

V is TRBV10-3 and J is TRBJ2-5; D is possibly TRBD2 (5 bases). The CDR3 runs to 14 residues. Germline V CDR1 and CDR2: ENHRY, SYGVKD. With 6 bases removed from V and 5 bases from J, the gap between germline ends came to 16 bases. CDR3 nucleotide sequence: TGTGCCATCAGAAACGAGGGTCAGATGGAGACCCAGTACTTC. This gives the protein CAIRNEGQMETQYF.

The chain couples TRBV10-3 to TRBJ1-5; possibly TRBD1 for D (6 bases). Germline CDR1 ENHRY, CDR2 SYGVKD. CDR3 length: 18 residues. V lost 3 bases to trimming and J lost 5 bases, with 23 bases between them. Here the CDR3 reads CAISEFPQGTIPYQPQHF. The CDR3 DNA follows: TGTGCCATCAGTGAATTCCCGCAGGGGACGATCCCCTATCAGCCCCAGCATTTT.

This sequence joins TRBV9 and TRBJ1-2, with D hard to call. Germline V CDR1 and CDR2: SGDLS, YYNGEE. The V end was cut by 0 bases, the J end by 8 bases, with 17 bases between. The CDR3 runs to 15 residues. The CDR3 coding sequence is TGTGCCAGCAGCGTAGGTGGCACTGACTCCGGGGGCTACACCTTC. Translating gives CASSVGGTDSGGYTF.

The genes are TRBV20-1 and TRBJ2-3; D not certain. The germline V and J ends were trimmed by 3 bases and 2 bases, with 9 bases remaining between them. CDR1 DFQATT and CDR2 SNEGSKA come from the germline V gene (reference sequence). The CDR3 consists of 13 residues. The CDR3 DNA sequence: TGCAGTGCTAGCCTTGACGCCACAGATACGCAGTATTTT. It is translated as CSASLDATDTQYF.

V and J are TRBV28 and TRBJ2-1; D is perhaps TRBD2 (5 bases). Trimming left V 7 bases short and J 6 bases short, with 10 bases between. CDR3 size: 12 residues. Germline values: CDR1 MDHEN, CDR2 SYDVKM. The chain's CDR3 is CASIGVPNEQFF. The CDR3 DNA reads TGTGCCAGCATCGGGGTCCCCAATGAGCAGTTCTTC.

V usage is TRBV12-3 or TRBV12-4 and J usage is TRBJ2-5; D is tentatively TRBD1 or TRBD2 (5 bases each). V was shortened by 4 bases and J by 5 bases, with 14 bases between the two germline ends. The CDR3 contains 14 residues. The CDR3 DNA is TGTGCCAGCAGTTATCTCCGGGACCTGGAGACCCAGTACTTC. It specifies CASSYLRDLETQYF.

The V gene is TRBV28, the J gene TRBJ2-4; D not certain. The J call could be wrong; TRBJ2-7 is a better fit for the DNA end. Germline V gene data show CDR1 as MDHEN and CDR2 as SYDVKM. The CDR3 sequence is 12 residues long. CDR3 sequence: CASKKSIYEQYF. The CDR3 region has the DNA TGTGCCAGCAAAAAGAGCATCTACGAGCAGTACTTC.

This clonotype was counted many times. The chain carries TRBV5-1 and TRBJ2-5; D remains ambiguous. The V gene lost 0 bases and the J gene lost 2 bases, with 5 bases spanning the gap. The CDR3 spans 13 residues. Germline V gene data show CDR1 as SGHRS and CDR2 as YFSETQ. CDR3 DNA: TGCGCCAGCAGCTTGGGACGTCAAGAGACCCAGTACTTC. It codes for CASSLGRQETQYF.

This clonotype has more than one count but fewer than ten. The chain joins TRBV6-1 to TRBJ1-2, with 8 positions matching TRBD1. This CDR3 is 15 amino acids long. V shed 6 bases and J 4 bases; nucleotides not matched to a gene: 10. Germline values: CDR1 MNHNS, CDR2 SASEGT. CDR3 residues: CASRDKDRGGYGYTF. In DNA form, the CDR3 reads TGTGCCAGCAGAGATAAAGACAGGGGTGGCTATGGCTACACCTTC.